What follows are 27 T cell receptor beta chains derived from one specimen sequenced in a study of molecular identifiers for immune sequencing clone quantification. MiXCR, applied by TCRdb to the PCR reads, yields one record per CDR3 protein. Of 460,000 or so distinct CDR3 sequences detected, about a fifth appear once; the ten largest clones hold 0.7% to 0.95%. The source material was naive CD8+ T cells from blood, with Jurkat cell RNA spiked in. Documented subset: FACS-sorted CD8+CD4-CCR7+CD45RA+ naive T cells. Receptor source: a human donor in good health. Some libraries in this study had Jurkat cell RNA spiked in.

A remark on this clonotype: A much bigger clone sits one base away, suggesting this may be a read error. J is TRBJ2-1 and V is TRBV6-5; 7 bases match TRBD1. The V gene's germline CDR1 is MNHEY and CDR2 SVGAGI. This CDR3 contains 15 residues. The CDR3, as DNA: TGTGCCAGCAGTTATCCGGGAAGGGGGCAGATTGAGCGGTTCTTC. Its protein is CASSYPGRGQIERFF.

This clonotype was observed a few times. CDR3: CASSLNSLTSYEQYF. The CDR3, as DNA: TGTGCCAGCAGCTTAAACAGCCTGACCTCCTACGAGCAGTACTTC. The gene calls are TRBV13 and TRBJ2-7, with unresolved D. The V gene's germline CDR1 is PRHDT and CDR2 FYEKMQ (reference sequence). The ends were cut back, 2 bases at V and 0 bases at J, with 11 bases in the middle. CDR3 size: 15 residues.

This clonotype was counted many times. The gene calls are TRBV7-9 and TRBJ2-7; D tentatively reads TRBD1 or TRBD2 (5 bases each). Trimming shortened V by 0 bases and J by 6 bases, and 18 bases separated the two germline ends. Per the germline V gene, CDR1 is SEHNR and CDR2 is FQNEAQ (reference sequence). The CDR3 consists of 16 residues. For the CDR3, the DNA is TGTGCCAGCAGCTTAGCGGGGACGGGACCCTCGGGCGAGCAGTACTTC. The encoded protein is CASSLAGTGPSGEQYF. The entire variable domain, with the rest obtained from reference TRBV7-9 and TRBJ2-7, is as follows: DTGVSQNPRHKITKRGQNVTFRCDPISEHNRLYWYRQTLGQGPEFLTYFQNEAQLEKSRLLSDRFSAERPKGSFSTLEIQRTEQGDSAMYLCASSLAGTGPSGEQYFGPGTRLTVT.

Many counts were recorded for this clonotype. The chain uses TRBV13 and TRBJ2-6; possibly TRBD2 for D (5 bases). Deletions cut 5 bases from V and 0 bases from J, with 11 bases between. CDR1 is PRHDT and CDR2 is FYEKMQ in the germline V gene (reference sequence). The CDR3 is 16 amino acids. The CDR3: CASSPIGVSGANVLTF. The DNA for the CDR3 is TGTGCCAGCAGCCCAATCGGGGTCTCTGGGGCCAACGTCCTGACTTTC.

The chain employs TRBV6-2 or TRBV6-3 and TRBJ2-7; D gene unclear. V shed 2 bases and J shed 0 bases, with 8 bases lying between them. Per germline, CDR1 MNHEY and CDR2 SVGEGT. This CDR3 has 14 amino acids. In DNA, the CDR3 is TGTGCCAGCAGTTACGCCACGGTCTCCTACGAGCAGTACTTC. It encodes CASSYATVSYEQYF.

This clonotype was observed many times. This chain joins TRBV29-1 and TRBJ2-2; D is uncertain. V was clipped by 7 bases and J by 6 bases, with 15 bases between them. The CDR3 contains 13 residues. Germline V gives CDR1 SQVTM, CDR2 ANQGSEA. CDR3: CSAAGVGAGELFF. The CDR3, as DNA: TGCAGCGCCGCCGGCGTTGGGGCCGGGGAGCTGTTTTTT.

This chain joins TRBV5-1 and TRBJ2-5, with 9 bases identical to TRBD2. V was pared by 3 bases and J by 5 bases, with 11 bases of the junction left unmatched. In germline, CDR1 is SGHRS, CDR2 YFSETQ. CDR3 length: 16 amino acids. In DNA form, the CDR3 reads TGCGCCAGCAGCTCCCCGGGACTAGCCCTTACGGAGACCCAGTACTTC. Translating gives CASSSPGLALTETQYF. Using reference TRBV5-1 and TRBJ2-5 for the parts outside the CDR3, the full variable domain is KAGVTQTPRYLIKTRGQQVTLSCSPISGHRSVSWYQQTPGQGLQFLFEYFSETQRNKGNFPGRFSGRQFSNSRSEMNVSTLELGDSALYLCASSSPGLALTETQYFGPGTRLLVL.

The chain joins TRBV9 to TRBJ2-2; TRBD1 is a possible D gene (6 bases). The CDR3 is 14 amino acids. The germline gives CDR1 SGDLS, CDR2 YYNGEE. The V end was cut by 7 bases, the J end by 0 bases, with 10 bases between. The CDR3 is CASGQYSNTGELFF. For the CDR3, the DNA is TGTGCCAGCGGACAGTATTCGAACACCGGGGAGCTGTTTTTT. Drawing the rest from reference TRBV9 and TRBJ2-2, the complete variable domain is DSGVTQTPKHLITATGQRVTLRCSPRSGDLSVYWYQQSLDQGLQFLIQYYNGEERAKGNILERFSAQQFPDLHSELNLSSLELGDSALYFCASGQYSNTGELFFGEGSRLTVL.

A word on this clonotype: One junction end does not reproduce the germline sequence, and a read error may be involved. CDR3 DNA: TGTGCCAGCAGTCCCCTTGCTAGCGGGAGGGCTAAAGAGACCCTGTACTTC. It translates to CASSPLASGRAKETLYF. The rearrangement uses TRBV27 and TRBJ2-5; TRBD2 aligns across 12 bases. Germline assignment: CDR1 MNHEY and CDR2 SMNVEV (reference sequence). The CDR3 spans 17 residues.

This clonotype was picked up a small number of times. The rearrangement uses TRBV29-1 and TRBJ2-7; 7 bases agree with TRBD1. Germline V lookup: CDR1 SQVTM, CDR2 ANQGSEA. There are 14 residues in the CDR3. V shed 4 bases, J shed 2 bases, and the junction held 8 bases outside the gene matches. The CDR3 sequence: CSVVRTGQTYEQYF. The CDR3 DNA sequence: TGCAGCGTTGTGAGGACAGGCCAAACCTACGAGCAGTACTTC.

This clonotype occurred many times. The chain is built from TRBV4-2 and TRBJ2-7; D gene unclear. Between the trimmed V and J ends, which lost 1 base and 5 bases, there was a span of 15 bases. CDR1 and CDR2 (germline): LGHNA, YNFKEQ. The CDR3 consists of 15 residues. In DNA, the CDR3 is TGTGCCAGCAGCCAAGGGACCCTCTTCTTTGACGAGCAGTACTTC. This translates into CASSQGTLFFDEQYF.

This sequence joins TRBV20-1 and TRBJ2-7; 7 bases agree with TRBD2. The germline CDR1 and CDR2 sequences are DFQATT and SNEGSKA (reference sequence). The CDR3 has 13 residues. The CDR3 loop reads CSPTSRGGYEQYF. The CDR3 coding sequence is TGCAGCCCAACCAGTCGCGGGGGTTACGAGCAGTACTTC.

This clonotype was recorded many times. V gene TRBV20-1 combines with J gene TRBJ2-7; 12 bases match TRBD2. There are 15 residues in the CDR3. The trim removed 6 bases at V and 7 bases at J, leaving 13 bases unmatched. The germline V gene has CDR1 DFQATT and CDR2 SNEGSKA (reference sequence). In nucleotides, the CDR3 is TGCAGTGCCAAAAAAGGACTAGCGGGATTGAGAGAGCAGTACTTC. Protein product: CSAKKGLAGLREQYF.

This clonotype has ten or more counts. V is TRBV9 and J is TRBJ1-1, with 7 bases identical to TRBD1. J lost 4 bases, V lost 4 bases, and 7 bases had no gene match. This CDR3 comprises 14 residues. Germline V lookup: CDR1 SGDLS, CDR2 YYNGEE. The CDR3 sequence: CASSLTQGGTEAFF. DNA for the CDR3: TGTGCCAGCAGCTTAACCCAGGGGGGCACTGAAGCTTTCTTT.

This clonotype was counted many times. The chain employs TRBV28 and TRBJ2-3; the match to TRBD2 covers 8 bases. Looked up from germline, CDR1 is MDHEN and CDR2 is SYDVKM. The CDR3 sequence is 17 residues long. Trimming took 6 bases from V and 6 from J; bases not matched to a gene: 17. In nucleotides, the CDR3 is TGTGCCAGCAGCCGTATTCTACTAGCGGCCCCTGGGGATACGCAGTATTTT. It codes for CASSRILLAAPGDTQYF.

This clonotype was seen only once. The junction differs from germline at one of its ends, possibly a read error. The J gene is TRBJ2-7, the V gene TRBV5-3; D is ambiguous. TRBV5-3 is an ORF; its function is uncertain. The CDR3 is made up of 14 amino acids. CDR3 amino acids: CASSLGQIFYEQYF. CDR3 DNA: TGTGCCAGCAGCTTGGGTCAGATCTTCTACGAGCAGTACTTC.

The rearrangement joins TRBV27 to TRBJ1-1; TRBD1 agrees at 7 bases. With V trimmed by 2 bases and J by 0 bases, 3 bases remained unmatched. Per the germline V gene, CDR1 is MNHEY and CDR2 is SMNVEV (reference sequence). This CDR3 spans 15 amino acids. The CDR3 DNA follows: TGTGCCAGCAGTTTAGAACAGGGGTTGAACACTGAAGCTTTCTTT. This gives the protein CASSLEQGLNTEAFF.

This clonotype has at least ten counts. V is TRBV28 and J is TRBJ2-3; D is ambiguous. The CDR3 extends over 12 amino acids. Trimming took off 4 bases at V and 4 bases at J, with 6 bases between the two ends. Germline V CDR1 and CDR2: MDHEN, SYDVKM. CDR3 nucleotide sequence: TGTGCCAGCAGTTCCCCACCAGATACGCAGTATTTT. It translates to CASSSPPDTQYF.

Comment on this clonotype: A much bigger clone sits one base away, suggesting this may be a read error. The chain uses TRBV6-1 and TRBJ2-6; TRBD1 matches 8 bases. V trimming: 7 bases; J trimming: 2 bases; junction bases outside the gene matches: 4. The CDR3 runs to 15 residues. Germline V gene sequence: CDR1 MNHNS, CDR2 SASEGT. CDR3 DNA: TGTGCCAGCACTGTACAGGGGGCTGGGGCCAACGTCCTGACTTTC. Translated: CASTVQGAGANVLTF.

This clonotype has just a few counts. The CDR3 region has the DNA TGCGCCAGCAGCTTGCGGATCCAGGGAGACGAGCAGTACTTC. Protein sequence: CASSLRIQGDEQYF. This rearrangement joins TRBV5-1 to TRBJ2-7; D assignment may be TRBD1 or TRBD2 (5 bases each). Germline V CDR1 and CDR2: SGHRS, YFSETQ. Trimming stripped 1 base from V and 5 bases from J, with 13 bases between. This CDR3 is built from 14 residues.

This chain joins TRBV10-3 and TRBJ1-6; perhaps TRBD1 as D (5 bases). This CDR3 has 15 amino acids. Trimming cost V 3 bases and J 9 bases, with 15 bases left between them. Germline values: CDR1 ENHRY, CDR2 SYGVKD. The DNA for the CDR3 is TGTGCCATCAGTGACATTTCAGACAGACCTTCACCCCTCCACTTT. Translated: CAISDISDRPSPLHF.

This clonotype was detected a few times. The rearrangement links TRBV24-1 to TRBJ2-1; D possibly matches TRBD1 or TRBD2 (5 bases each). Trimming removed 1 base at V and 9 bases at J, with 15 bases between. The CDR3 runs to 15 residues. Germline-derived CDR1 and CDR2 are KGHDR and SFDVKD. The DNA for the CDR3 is TGTGCCACCAGTGATTTAGAGCGGCCAAGGGGTGAGCAGTTCTTC. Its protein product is CATSDLERPRGEQFF.

CDR3 sequence reads: CASSKWDEKQETQYF. The CDR3, as DNA: TGTGCCAGCAGCAAATGGGACGAAAAACAAGAGACCCAGTACTTC. The rearrangement links TRBV14 to TRBJ2-5; the D gene could be TRBD1 or TRBD2 (5 bases each). Germline loops: CDR1 SGHDN, CDR2 FVKESK. CDR3 size: 15 residues. Trimming cost V 5 bases and J 2 bases, with 15 bases left between them.

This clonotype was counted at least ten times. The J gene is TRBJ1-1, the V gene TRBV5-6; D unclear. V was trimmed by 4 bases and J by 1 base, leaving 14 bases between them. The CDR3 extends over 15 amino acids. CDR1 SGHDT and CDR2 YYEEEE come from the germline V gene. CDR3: CASSPWIGRNTEAFF. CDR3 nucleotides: TGTGCCAGCAGCCCCTGGATTGGCAGGAACACTGAAGCTTTCTTT. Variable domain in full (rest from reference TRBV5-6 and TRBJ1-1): DAGVTQSPTHLIKTRGQQVTLRCSPKSGHDTVSWYQQALGQGPQFIFQYYEEEERQRGNFPDRFSGHQFPNYSSELNVNALLLGDSALYLCASSPWIGRNTEAFFGQGTRLTVV.

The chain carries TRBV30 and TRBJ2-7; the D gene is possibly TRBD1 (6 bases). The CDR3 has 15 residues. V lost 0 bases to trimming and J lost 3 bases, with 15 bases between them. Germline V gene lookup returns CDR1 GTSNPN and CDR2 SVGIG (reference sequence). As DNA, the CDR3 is TGTGCCTGGAGTGTACGGAGGACAGACTTCTACGAGCAGTACTTC. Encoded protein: CAWSVRRTDFYEQYF.

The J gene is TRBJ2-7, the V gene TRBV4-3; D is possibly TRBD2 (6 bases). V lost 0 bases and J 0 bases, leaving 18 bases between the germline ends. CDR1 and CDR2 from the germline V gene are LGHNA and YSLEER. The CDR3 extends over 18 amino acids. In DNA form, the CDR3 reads TGCGCCAGCAGCCAAGAACTTTCCGGCGGGGCGCTCTCCTACGAGCAGTACTTC. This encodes CASSQELSGGALSYEQYF.

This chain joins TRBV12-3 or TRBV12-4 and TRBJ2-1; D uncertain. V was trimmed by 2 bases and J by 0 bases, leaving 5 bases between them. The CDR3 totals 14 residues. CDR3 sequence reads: CASSLMSSYNEQFF. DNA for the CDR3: TGTGCCAGCAGTTTAATGTCCTCCTACAATGAGCAGTTCTTC.